A selection of T cell receptor beta chains follows, all from one sample in a study of glioma-infiltrating T cells after dendritic cell vaccination. Repertoires were generated with immunoSEQ multiplex PCR, while TCRdb's copy carries only in-frame clones and drops some. Of tens of thousands of clones in the sample, just under 85% are singletons; the top ten hold more than 15%. Source: blood, taken after dendritic cell vaccination. These receptors originate from a human donor with glioblastoma. The CDR3 runs from the conserved cysteine through the conserved F or W. A D gene is named only where the DNA matches it firmly. For some rows the clone size is stated as once, few or many, or as a class when expanded; others skip it.

clone size,J gene,V gene,D gene,CDR3 DNA,CDR3 protein
few,TRBJ1-1,TRBV7-2,TRBD1,TGTGCCAGCAGCTTAAGGGAGGGGACAGGGAATTTGAACACTGAAGCTTTCTTT,CASSLREGTGNLNTEAFF
.,TRBJ2-3,TRBV5-1,TRBD2,TGCGCCAGCAGCTGGGGACTAGCGGGGGGGGACACAGATACGCAGTATTTT,CASSWGLAGGDTDTQYF
once,TRBJ2-1,TRBV28,TRBD1,TGTGCCAGCGACAGGGTTGGGCGTCACAATGAGCAGTTCTTC,CASDRVGRHNEQFF
.,TRBJ1-4,TRBV30,.,TGTGCCTGGAGAAGGGGTAATACTGAAAAACTGTTTTTT,CAWRRGNTEKLFF
.,TRBJ1-4,TRBV4-2,.,TGTGCCAGCAGTCCGGAGGCAACTAATGAAAAACTGTTTTTT,CASSPEATNEKLFF
.,TRBJ2-2,TRBV30,TRBD1,TGTGCCTGGAGTCGGGGACAGGGCTCTACCGGGGAGCTGTTTTTT,CAWSRGQGSTGELFF
.,TRBJ2-7,TRBV30,TRBD1,TGTGCCTGGAGGGATAACCGGGACAGTTCTTTTTACGAGCAGTACTTC,CAWRDNRDSSFYEQYF
.,TRBJ1-1,TRBV1,.,TGCACCAGCAGCCACGTCGACAGGGGCGGGATGAACACTGAAGCTTTCTTT,CTSSHVDRGGMNTEAFF
.,TRBJ1-6,TRBV11-3,.,TGTGCCAGCAGCTTAGGGGGTTCGCGAATCGACAGCTCCTATAATTCACCCCTCCACTTT,CASSLGGSRIDSSYNSPLHF
once,TRBJ2-7,TRBV4-1,.,TGCGCCAGCAGCCAAGATGGGGTCCAGGGTGGGTACTTC,CASSQDGVQGGYF
.,TRBJ1-5,TRBV7-9,.,TGTGCCAGCAGCTTAGCCGGGGACGGGGGTCAGCCCCAGCATTTT,CASSLAGDGGQPQHF
.,TRBJ2-4,TRBV2,TRBD1,TGTGCCAGCAGTACGGACAGGACCGTAGCCAAAAACATTCAGTACTTC,CASSTDRTVAKNIQYF
once,TRBJ1-5,TRBV5-6,.,TGTGCCAGCAGCCGTGGGAGTGCAGGGGACAATCAGCCCCAGCATTTT,CASSRGSAGDNQPQHF
.,TRBJ2-5,TRBV7-2,.,TGTGCCAGCAGCTTAGCAGGGAGGCAGGGCCTAGGGCAGTACTTC,CASSLAGRQGLGQYF
.,TRBJ2-7,TRBV5-4,.,TGTGCCAGCAGCTTAGGGGCCAACTACGAGCAGTACTTC,CASSLGANYEQYF
.,TRBJ1-1,TRBV20-1,.,TGCAGTGCCCGACAGAACACTGAAGCTTTCTTT,CSARQNTEAFF
once,TRBJ2-2,TRBV4-3,.,TGCGCCAGCAGCCAGACCCCGGGATCCACCGGGGAGCTGTTTTTT,CASSQTPGSTGELFF
few,TRBJ2-3,TRBV7-7,.,TGTGCTAGCAGCTTGGGGAGTCCACGCACAGATACGCAGTATTTT,CASSLGSPRTDTQYF
.,TRBJ2-7,TRBV19,TRBD2,TGTGCCAGTAGTTTCGGGGGGGGCCCTCTCTACGAGCAGTACTTC,CASSFGGGPLYEQYF
few,TRBJ1-1,TRBV2,.,TGTGCCACCGCGGGGTTAGGCAGACTAACTGAAGCTTTCTTT,CATAGLGRLTEAFF
.,TRBJ2-2,TRBV4-3,.,TGCGCCAGCAGCCAAATACTAGCCATCGGGGAGCTGTTTTTT,CASSQILAIGELFF
few,TRBJ2-5,TRBV5-1,.,TGCGCCAGCCGCGGGACGGAAAAAGAGACCCAGTACTTC,CASRGTEKETQYF
.,TRBJ1-2,TRBV7-9,.,TGTGCCAGCAGCCCCCCGGACAGTTACTATGGCTACACCTTC,CASSPPDSYYGYTF
.,TRBJ1-5,TRBV9,.,TGTGCCAGCAGCAGAAGCCGGGAACTCAATCAGCCCCAGCATTTT,CASSRSRELNQPQHF
.,TRBJ1-2,TRBV19,TRBD1,TGTGCCAGTAGTATTCCGGGACAGGGGGCGCGGAGTGATGGCTACACCTTC,CASSIPGQGARSDGYTF
.,TRBJ2-3,TRBV11-3,TRBD2,TGTGCCAGCAGTTTTACTAGCGGGGGCACAGATACGCAGTATTTT,CASSFTSGGTDTQYF
once,TRBJ2-5,TRBV27,TRBD1,TGTGCCAGCAGTTTATCATCACAGGGGGAGACCCAGTACTTC,CASSLSSQGETQYF
.,TRBJ1-2,TRBV7-2,.,TGTGCCAGCAGCTTAGAATCCGTCTATGGCTACACCTTC,CASSLESVYGYTF
.,TRBJ2-5,TRBV9,TRBD2,TGTGCCAGCAGCGAGAGACTAGCGGGGGGGCTCCTGCGAGAGACCCAGTACTTC,CASSERLAGGLLRETQYF
.,TRBJ2-5,TRBV27,TRBD2,TGTGCCAGCAGTGCGGGACTAGCGGGGGGACAAGAGACCCAGTACTTC,CASSAGLAGGQETQYF
.,TRBJ1-1,TRBV27,.,TGTGCCAGCAGCCCCACCGGGACTGAACATAGAAGGGGCACTGAAGCTTTCTTT,CASSPTGTEHRRGTEAFF
once,TRBJ2-1,TRBV5-1,TRBD1,TGCGCCAGCAGCTTGGGGGGGACAGGGGGCTTGACCGATGAGCAGTTCTTC,CASSLGGTGGLTDEQFF
.,TRBJ2-1,TRBV6-5,TRBD2,TGTGCCAGCACACGGGGGGGATACAATGAGCAGTTCTTC,CASTRGGYNEQFF
.,TRBJ2-3,TRBV10-1,.,TGCGCCAGCAGTGAGTCGAAATCGGGGAACCTCACAGATACGCAGTATTTT,CASSESKSGNLTDTQYF
few,TRBJ1-2,TRBV27,.,TGTGCCAGCAGTTTAGTCGTCCCCAGAAAAAACTATGGCTACACCTTC,CASSLVVPRKNYGYTF
.,TRBJ2-1,TRBV2,.,TGTGCCAGCACCCGTTCACGGCTGGCGGGGTCCGGCAATGAGCAGTTCTTC,CASTRSRLAGSGNEQFF
.,TRBJ2-3,TRBV6-5,TRBD1,TGTGCCAGCAGCCCGACAGGGAGAGATACGCAGTATTTT,CASSPTGRDTQYF
.,TRBJ1-6,TRBV11-2,.,TGTGCCAGCAGCAAGAGCTCCTATAATTCACCCCTCCACTTT,CASSKSSYNSPLHF
.,TRBJ2-7,TRBV29-1,.,TGCAGCGTCTCCACCCCCCCAGGGAAGGGCGAGCAGTACTTC,CSVSTPPGKGEQYF
.,TRBJ2-3,TRBV6-4,TRBD1,TGTGCCAGCAGTGACAAAGGGGGCGGCACAGATACGCAGTATTTT,CASSDKGGGTDTQYF
.,TRBJ1-5,TRBV7-2,.,TGTGCCAGCAGCTCAATTGGGGGCCCAAATCAGCCCCAGCATTTT,CASSSIGGPNQPQHF
few,TRBJ2-2,TRBV5-1,TRBD1,TGCGCCAGCAGCCTAATGACAGGGGGAGACACCGGGGAGCTGTTTTTT,CASSLMTGGDTGELFF
.,TRBJ1-6,TRBV7-9,.,TGTGCCAGCAGCTTAGGGGGGCTGGTTAATTCACCCCTCCACTTT,CASSLGGLVNSPLHF